Each of the 29 T cell receptor beta chains below was sequenced from the same sample in a study of shared clonotypes between healthy human individuals. Generated by immunoSEQ multiplex PCR, the TCRdb table keeps only in-frame clones and is missing some. The sample yields hundreds of thousands of clones, around 87% seen once. The specimen sequenced was memory CD8+ T cells sorted from blood. Subset noted: CD45RO+ cells pooled with CCR7-negative TemRA cells. These TCRs come from a man between 18 and 35 years old in good health.

The chain employs TRBV10-2 and TRBJ2-5; D is undetermined. The CDR3 consists of 11 residues. Germline lookup yields CDR1 WSHSY and CDR2 SAAADI. Trimming pared 6 bases from V and 7 bases from J, leaving 9 bases between. CDR3 nucleotide sequence: TGCGCCAGCAGGCCAAATGGGACCCAGTACTTC. Its translation: CASRPNGTQYF.

The chain joins TRBV19 to TRBJ1-2; D is unclear. Germline CDR1 and CDR2: LNHDA and SQIVND (reference sequence). The CDR3 covers 14 residues. Deletions cut 7 bases from V and 3 bases from J, with 15 bases between. CDR3 DNA sequence: TGTGCCAGTACTACCCCGGACGGGTACTATGGCTACACCTTC. Translating gives CASTTPDGYYGYTF.

The CDR3 is CASSYDRGGNQPQHF. The CDR3 DNA reads as TGTGCCAGCAGTTATGACAGGGGGGGCAATCAGCCCCAGCATTTT. The chain has TRBV6-6 and TRBJ1-5, with 9 bases identical to TRBD1. V shed 3 bases and J 2 bases; nucleotides not matched to a gene: 2. The CDR3 is 15 amino acids. Germline CDR1 and CDR2: MNHNY and SVGAGI (reference sequence).

The CDR3 DNA is TGTGCCAGCAGTACGACCCTACAGGAACTAGGTGGCTACACCTTC. As protein: CASSTTLQELGGYTF. The chain is built from TRBV7-9 and TRBJ1-2; maybe TRBD1 (5 bases). Germline values: CDR1 SEHNR, CDR2 FQNEAQ (reference sequence). The CDR3 runs 15 residues. V lost 6 bases and J lost 7, with 21 bases in between. Complete variable domain (other parts from reference TRBV7-9 and TRBJ1-2): DTGVSQNPRHKITKRGQNVTFRCDPISEHNRLYWYRQTLGQGPEFLTYFQNEAQLEKSRLLSDRFSAERPKGSFSTLEIQRTEQGDSAMYLCASSTTLQELGGYTFGSGTRLTVV.

V and J are TRBV14 and TRBJ1-5; D is unresolved. The CDR3 length is 13 residues. Trimming pared 0 bases from V and 13 bases from J, leaving 13 bases between. CDR1 and CDR2 (germline): SGHDN, FVKESK. The chain's CDR3 is CASSQDIEGFQHF. The CDR3 DNA follows: TGTGCCAGCAGCCAAGATATTGAAGGATTTCAGCATTTT.

The rearrangement uses TRBV27 and TRBJ1-1; 12 bases match TRBD1. The CDR3 totals 15 residues. V lost 5 bases and J lost 7; bases outside the gene matches: 8. From germline, CDR1 is MNHEY and CDR2 SMNVEV (reference sequence). CDR3 nucleotides: TGTGCCAGCAGTACCCGGGACAGGGGGCCCAGTGAAGCTTTCTTT. As protein: CASSTRDRGPSEAFF.

The chain employs TRBV7-2 and TRBJ2-7; D is undetermined. Germline loops: CDR1 SGHTA, CDR2 FQGNSA. The CDR3 is made up of 14 amino acids. The germline V and J ends were trimmed by 0 bases and 3 bases, with 9 bases remaining between them. CDR3 nucleotides: TGTGCCAGCAGCTTAGCTAGCAGCTACTACGAGCAGTACTTC. It specifies CASSLASSYYEQYF.

For the CDR3, the DNA is TGTGCCAGCAGCTCTTTAGACGGGAACATCTTGGAGCAGTACTTC. As protein: CASSSLDGNILEQYF. This sequence joins TRBV5-4 and TRBJ2-5; D might be TRBD2 (5 bases). The CDR3 loop spans 15 amino acids. Trimming removed 3 bases from V and 11 bases from J, with 23 bases in between. The V gene's germline CDR1 is SGHNT and CDR2 YYREEE (reference sequence).

The chain joins TRBV5-6 to TRBJ2-7, with no clear D. The CDR3 has 14 amino acids. CDR1 is SGHDT and CDR2 is YYEEEE in the germline V gene. Deletions cut 3 bases from V and 2 bases from J, with 12 bases between. CDR3 loop: CASSSSDSPYEQYF. CDR3 DNA: TGTGCCAGCAGCTCCTCGGATTCCCCCTACGAGCAGTACTTC.

V gene TRBV5-1 combines with J gene TRBJ2-7; D remains ambiguous. V shed 5 bases and J shed 2 bases, with 11 bases lying between them. The CDR3 consists of 13 residues. The germline CDR1 and CDR2 sequences are SGHRS and YFSETQ. The CDR3 sequence: CASSQASTYEQYF. In nucleotides, the CDR3 is TGCGCCAGCAGTCAAGCCAGTACCTACGAGCAGTACTTC.

The rearrangement uses TRBV5-1 and TRBJ1-1; D is possibly TRBD1 (5 bases). The V and J ends lost 1 base and 1 base respectively, with 11 bases between them. This CDR3 is 15 amino acids long. Germline-derived CDR1 and CDR2 are SGHRS and YFSETQ. CDR3 sequence reads: CASSLWGTENTEAFF. The CDR3, as DNA: TGCGCCAGCAGCTTGTGGGGGACGGAGAACACTGAAGCTTTCTTT.

V gene TRBV28 combines with J gene TRBJ2-5; 10 bases are shared with TRBD2. Trimming cost V 3 bases and J 0 bases; bases outside gene matches: 10. The germline gives CDR1 MDHEN, CDR2 SYDVKM. The CDR3 spans 18 residues. CDR3 loop: CASSFPSGGPLYQETQYF. CDR3 coding DNA: TGTGCCAGCAGTTTCCCTAGCGGGGGCCCCTTATACCAAGAGACCCAGTACTTC.

The V call is TRBV29-1, the J call TRBJ2-1, with D hard to call. The CDR3 totals 13 residues. In germline, CDR1 is SQVTM, CDR2 ANQGSEA. V lost 4 bases and J 5 bases, leaving 12 bases between the germline ends. The CDR3 bases are TGCAGCGTTGGGGGATACGACCACAATGAGCAGTTCTTC. Protein: CSVGGYDHNEQFF.

The chain combines TRBV7-9 with TRBJ2-7, with TRBD1 matching 9 bases. The ends lost 3 bases at V and 5 bases at J; junction bases unmatched: 8. The CDR3 totals 15 residues. Germline V gene sequence: CDR1 SEHNR, CDR2 FQNEAQ (reference sequence). The CDR3 sequence: CASSFTDRGQDEQYF. In nucleotides, the CDR3 is TGTGCCAGCAGCTTCACGGACAGGGGCCAGGACGAGCAGTACTTC.

The chain joins TRBV25-1 to TRBJ1-3; D not resolved. The CDR3 consists of 12 residues. The V gene's germline CDR1 is MGHDK and CDR2 SYGVNS. Trimming left V 3 bases short and J 8 bases short, with 8 bases between. In nucleotides, the CDR3 is TGTGCCAGCAGTGATCGAGGTGACACCATATATTTT. Translating it yields CASSDRGDTIYF.

The chain links TRBV28 to TRBJ2-7; tentative D call: TRBD2 (5 bases). Germline loops: CDR1 MDHEN, CDR2 SYDVKM. Between the trimmed V and J ends, which lost 3 bases and 0 bases, there was a span of 9 bases. The CDR3 totals 14 residues. DNA for the CDR3: TGTGCCAGCAGTTTTACTAGGGACTCCTACGAGCAGTACTTC. Protein sequence: CASSFTRDSYEQYF.

J is TRBJ2-2 and V is TRBV6-5, with TRBD2 identical over 11 bases. This CDR3 comprises 15 residues. CDR1 and CDR2 from the germline V gene are MNHEY and SVGAGI. The trim removed 8 bases at V and 6 bases at J, leaving 8 bases unmatched. CDR3 bases: TGTGCCAGCTCCTGGACTAGCGGGTTTTCCGGGGAGCTGTTTTTT. Translating gives CASSWTSGFSGELFF.

The chain links TRBV4-1 to TRBJ2-5, with D unresolved. The V gene's germline CDR1 is MGHRA and CDR2 YSYEKL. V was cut by 0 bases and J by 3 bases, with 11 bases left in between. This CDR3 has 15 amino acids. CDR3 sequence: CASSQDLGQKETQYF. The CDR3 DNA follows: TGCGCCAGCAGCCAAGATCTTGGTCAAAAAGAGACCCAGTACTTC.

The rearrangement uses TRBV6-1 and TRBJ2-7; TRBD2 matches 10 bases. This CDR3 has 16 residues. In germline, CDR1 is MNHNS, CDR2 SASEGT. Trimming cost V 4 bases and J 2 bases; bases outside gene matches: 8. The CDR3 spells CASSGQTSGLPYEQYF. The CDR3 nucleotides read TGTGCCAGCAGTGGCCAGACTAGCGGGCTTCCCTACGAGCAGTACTTC.

The chain combines TRBV5-1 with TRBJ2-1; the D gene is possibly TRBD1 (6 bases). V was pared by 1 base and J by 2 bases, with 10 bases between. Germline-derived CDR1 and CDR2 are SGHRS and YFSETQ. The CDR3 loop spans 15 amino acids. The CDR3 is CASSLYWTAYNEQFF. CDR3 bases: TGCGCCAGCAGCTTGTATTGGACAGCCTACAATGAGCAGTTCTTC.

The chain couples TRBV6-5 to TRBJ2-3; no definite D call. Trimming removed 0 bases from V and 4 bases from J, with 14 bases in between. Germline assignment: CDR1 MNHEY and CDR2 SVGAGI. The CDR3 extends over 16 amino acids. This chain's CDR3 is CASSYSTLTIADTQYF. For the CDR3, the DNA is TGTGCCAGCAGTTACTCGACACTGACAATAGCAGATACGCAGTATTTT.

This clone was recorded only once. The CDR3 DNA reads TGTGCCATCAGTGATCCGGGAGTTGACACCGGGGAGCTGTTTTTT. This gives the protein CAISDPGVDTGELFF. The V and J genes are TRBV10-3 and TRBJ2-2, with D possibly TRBD2 on 6 matching bases. Germline V gene sequence: CDR1 ENHRY, CDR2 SYGVKD. The CDR3 length is 15 residues. Trimming removed 3 bases at V and 3 bases at J, with 11 bases between.

The chain is built from TRBV27 and TRBJ2-3; D not resolved. The CDR3 loop spans 14 amino acids. V lost 2 bases and J lost 4, with 10 bases in between. Germline assignment: CDR1 MNHEY and CDR2 SMNVEV (reference sequence). The CDR3 sequence is CASSLALPADTQYF. For the CDR3, the DNA is TGTGCCAGCAGTTTAGCCCTCCCGGCAGATACGCAGTATTTT.

The chain recombines TRBV11-1 with TRBJ1-1, with D unresolved. Germline V lookup: CDR1 SGHAT, CDR2 FQDESV (reference sequence). Trimming took off 0 bases at V and 6 bases at J, with 14 bases between the two ends. The CDR3 runs to 15 residues. This CDR3 reads CASSLALGIGAEAFF. In DNA, the CDR3 is TGTGCCAGCAGCTTAGCGCTAGGAATTGGGGCTGAAGCTTTCTTT.

On this clone: This specimen includes other DNA sequences encoding the same CDR3. The rearrangement joins TRBV6-5 to TRBJ1-1; TRBD1 might be the D (6 bases). The germline V gene has CDR1 MNHEY and CDR2 SVGAGI. The CDR3 is 14 amino acids. The V and J ends lost 0 bases and 4 bases respectively, with 9 bases between them. The CDR3 reads CASSYSGQITEAFF. For the CDR3, the DNA is TGTGCCAGCAGTTACTCAGGACAGATCACTGAAGCTTTCTTT.

The chain couples TRBV7-9 to TRBJ1-1; D may be TRBD1 (5 bases). V lost 6 bases and J 1 base, leaving 21 bases between the germline ends. Looked up from germline, CDR1 is SEHNR and CDR2 is FQNEAQ (reference sequence). The CDR3 consists of 17 residues. In nucleotides, the CDR3 is TGTGCCAGCAGGGGGGTGGCTCTAGAAAAAGGGAACACTGAAGCTTTCTTT. Translated, it gives CASRGVALEKGNTEAFF.

The CDR3 spells CASSQEGQPTETQYF. As DNA, the CDR3 is TGCGCCAGCAGCCAAGAAGGGCAGCCTACCGAGACCCAGTACTTC. J is TRBJ2-5 and V is TRBV4-3; D is ambiguous. With 0 bases removed from V and 5 bases from J, the gap between germline ends came to 13 bases. There are 15 residues in the CDR3. Germline-derived CDR1 and CDR2 are LGHNA and YSLEER.

This clone was recorded once. This chain joins TRBV7-9 and TRBJ1-2; D not certain. The CDR3 has 14 amino acids. Germline V gene data show CDR1 as SEHNR and CDR2 as FQNEAQ (reference sequence). V was shortened by 1 base and J by 8 bases, with 14 bases between the two germline ends. The CDR3 nucleotides read TGTGCCAGCAGCTTAGTTCGCTCGCCGGAGGGCTACACCTTC. Its protein product is CASSLVRSPEGYTF.

Regarding this clone: A junction boundary mismatches the germline segment, possibly from a read error. This sequence joins TRBV4-2 and TRBJ1-6, with D tentatively TRBD1 (5 bases). Germline CDR1 is LGHNA and CDR2 is YNFKEQ. This CDR3 region has 17 residues. The DNA for the CDR3 is TGTGCCAGCAGCAAAGAACTTAGGGGTTCCTATAATTCACCCCTCCACTTT. Protein: CASSKELRGSYNSPLHF.